This is a list of T cell receptor beta chains from one sample in a study of cytomegalovirus exposure and HLA in healthy donors. TCRdb's copy holds only in-frame clones and misses some; the assay was immunoSEQ multiplex PCR. Here the sample spans some 150,000 clones, about 60% being singletons. Sequencing was done on a sample of PBMCs. The receptors originated from a woman aged 60-75 years in good health and CMV-seropositive. CDR3s include the opening cysteine and the closing phenylalanine or tryptophan. D genes are given only for firm matches. Some rows mark clone size as missing; the rest say once, few, many or name a class of expanded clone.

D	V	size	J	CDR3	DNA
NA	TRBV6-6	NA	TRBJ1-1	CASLARSEAFF	TGTGCCAGCCTGGCGAGGTCTGAAGCTTTCTTT
TRBD1	TRBV5-1	NA	TRBJ2-7	CASSSSGTVTYEQYF	TGCGCCAGCAGCTCCTCCGGGACAGTGACCTACGAGCAGTACTTC
NA	TRBV21-1	NA	TRBJ1-5	CASSKLGNQPQHF	TGTGCCAGCAGCAAACTCGGCAATCAGCCCCAGCATTTT
TRBD1	TRBV5-1	NA	TRBJ1-1	CASSLVQGDTEAFF	TGCGCCAGCAGCTTGGTACAGGGGGACACTGAAGCTTTCTTT
TRBD1	TRBV6-5	NA	TRBJ2-7	CASSPGQGFHEQYF	TGTGCCAGCAGCCCGGGACAGGGCTTCCACGAGCAGTACTTC
NA	TRBV15	NA	TRBJ2-3	CATSTLRGSTDTQYF	TGTGCCACCAGCACTCTCAGGGGTAGCACAGATACGCAGTATTTT
NA	TRBV15	NA	TRBJ2-7	CATSGRVSGSSYEQYF	TGTGCCACCAGTGGAAGAGTTAGCGGAAGCTCCTACGAGCAGTACTTC
TRBD1	TRBV9	NA	TRBJ2-7	CASSGTTTDRGAYEQYF	TGTGCCAGCAGCGGGACAACGACGGACAGGGGGGCCTACGAGCAGTACTTC
TRBD1	TRBV5-4	few	TRBJ2-3	CASSRTGTGVHTQYF	TGTGCCAGCAGCCGGACCGGGACAGGGGTACATACGCAGTATTTT
NA	TRBV11-2	few	TRBJ2-7	CASSLGGDSYEQYF	TGTGCCAGCAGCTTGGGCGGGGACTCCTACGAGCAGTACTTC
TRBD2	TRBV7-8	NA	TRBJ2-1	CASRERDWARGQFF	TGTGCCAGCAGAGAGCGGGACTGGGCTCGGGGGCAGTTCTTC
NA	TRBV28	NA	TRBJ1-2	CASSSPFGGANYGYTF	TGTGCCAGCAGTTCTCCTTTCGGGGGGGCTAACTATGGCTACACCTTC
TRBD1	TRBV9	once	TRBJ2-7	CASSVGGRGIVEQYF	TGTGCCAGCAGCGTAGGAGGCAGGGGGATAGTCGAGCAGTACTTC
NA	TRBV7-2	NA	TRBJ2-5	CASSLLASAYQETQYF	TGTGCCAGCAGCTTACTGGCCAGCGCGTACCAAGAGACCCAGTACTTC
NA	TRBV5-1	few	TRBJ2-2	CASSLDGQGTGELFF	TGCGCCAGCAGCTTGGACGGCCAGGGCACCGGGGAGCTGTTTTTT
TRBD2	TRBV11-1	many	TRBJ2-7	CASSLGLAAAYEQYF	TGTGCCAGCAGCTTAGGACTAGCGGCCGCCTACGAGCAGTACTTC
TRBD2	TRBV30	few	TRBJ2-7	CAWSVGRLAGDSGYF	TGTGCCTGGAGTGTCGGGAGACTAGCGGGAGATTCGGGGTACTTC
TRBD2	TRBV7-9	NA	TRBJ2-3	CASSPSGTDTQYF	TGTGCCAGCAGCCCTAGCGGGACAGATACGCAGTATTTT
TRBD1	TRBV9	NA	TRBJ1-1	CASSDSGTGTVYTEAFF	TGTGCCAGCAGCGATTCCGGGACAGGGACGGTCTATACTGAAGCTTTCTTT
TRBD2	TRBV30	NA	TRBJ2-5	CAWSEGLAGRNGQYF	TGTGCCTGGAGCGAGGGACTAGCGGGACGGAATGGCCAGTACTTC
TRBD1	TRBV9	few	TRBJ2-5	CASSGQGAGETQYF	TGTGCCAGCAGCGGACAGGGGGCAGGAGAGACCCAGTACTTC
NA	TRBV19	few	TRBJ2-1	CASSTQGNEQFF	TGTGCCAGTAGTACTCAGGGGAATGAGCAGTTCTTC
TRBD1	TRBV6-5	NA	TRBJ2-5	CASSKTGSQYF	TGTGCCAGCAGTAAGACAGGGTCCCAGTACTTC
NA	TRBV19	NA	TRBJ1-5	CASSDLGYSNQPQHF	TGTGCCAGTAGTGACCTAGGATATAGCAATCAGCCCCAGCATTTT
TRBD2	TRBV5-1	NA	TRBJ2-3	CASSSGLAGNTDTQYF	TGCGCCAGCAGCTCCGGACTAGCGGGGAACACAGATACGCAGTATTTT
NA	TRBV19	NA	TRBJ1-1	CASSITGNTEAFF	TGTGCCAGTAGTATAACGGGGAACACTGAAGCTTTCTTT
NA	TRBV6-1	few	TRBJ1-1	CASSDLTDQPEAFF	TGTGCCAGCAGTGACTTGACAGATCAGCCTGAAGCTTTCTTT
TRBD1	TRBV30	NA	TRBJ2-7	CAWSRTGVTEQYF	TGTGCCTGGAGTAGGACAGGGGTTACCGAGCAGTACTTC
TRBD1	TRBV11-2	few	TRBJ2-7	CASSLATGDFRYEQYF	TGTGCCAGCAGCTTGGCGACAGGGGATTTCCGCTACGAGCAGTACTTC
NA	TRBV4-3	NA	TRBJ2-7	CASSQANGATEQYF	TGCGCCAGCAGCCAAGCGAATGGAGCGACCGAGCAGTACTTC
TRBD1	TRBV29-1	NA	TRBJ2-5	CSAWTGQETQYF	TGCAGCGCCTGGACAGGGCAAGAGACCCAGTACTTC
NA	TRBV6-6	NA	TRBJ2-7	CASSYSSATRAYEQYF	TGTGCCAGCAGTTACTCGTCCGCTACCAGGGCCTACGAGCAGTACTTC
TRBD2	TRBV7-2	NA	TRBJ2-7	CASSLIRGGVYEQYF	TGTGCCAGCAGCTTAATAAGGGGAGGGGTCTACGAGCAGTACTTC
NA	TRBV25-1	once	TRBJ1-3	CASSHSGNTIYF	TGTGCCAGCAGCCACTCTGGAAACACCATATATTTT
NA	TRBV28	NA	TRBJ2-7	CASRLGGFEQYF	TGTGCCAGCAGACTAGGGGGATTCGAGCAGTACTTC
TRBD1	TRBV9	NA	TRBJ2-7	CASSGGDRGYEQYF	TGTGCCAGCAGCGGGGGGGACAGGGGTTACGAGCAGTACTTC
TRBD1	TRBV19	NA	TRBJ1-5	CASRRRQGRYSNQPQHF	TGTGCCAGTAGACGTAGACAGGGCCGCTATAGCAATCAGCCCCAGCATTTT
NA	TRBV10-3	NA	TRBJ1-2	CAISESGRVGYGYTF	TGTGCCATCAGTGAGTCCGGCAGGGTGGGGTATGGCTACACCTTC
NA	TRBV18	NA	TRBJ2-5	CASSPFTGIQETQYF	TGTGCCAGCTCACCTTTTACCGGGATTCAAGAGACCCAGTACTTC
NA	TRBV7-3	few	TRBJ2-5	CASSFQGGGQETQYF	TGTGCCAGCAGCTTTCAGGGAGGGGGCCAAGAGACCCAGTACTTC
TRBD1	TRBV5-1	NA	TRBJ2-7	CASSLDPGQGYEQYF	TGCGCCAGCAGCTTGGACCCGGGACAGGGATACGAGCAGTACTTC
TRBD1	TRBV7-6	NA	TRBJ2-3	CASSLGTGGADTQYF	TGTGCCAGCAGCTTGGGGACAGGGGGCGCAGATACGCAGTATTTT
NA	TRBV27	NA	TRBJ1-5	CASSLSAGGNQPQHF	TGTGCCAGCAGTTTAAGTGCAGGGGGCAATCAGCCCCAGCATTTT
TRBD2	TRBV5-6	NA	TRBJ2-3	CASSPVSSGGNTQYF	TGTGCCAGCAGCCCCGTTAGTTCGGGGGGGAATACGCAGTATTTT
NA	TRBV28	NA	TRBJ1-2	CASSYHDAGRSYTF	TGTGCCAGCAGTTACCACGACGCAGGGCGGAGCTACACCTTC
NA	TRBV5-1	few	TRBJ2-1	CASSSEGSYNEQFF	TGCGCCAGCAGCTCCGAGGGCTCCTACAATGAGCAGTTCTTC
TRBD2	TRBV10-1	NA	TRBJ2-3	CASRETSGVSGDTQYF	TGCGCCAGCAGGGAGACTAGCGGGGTTAGCGGGGATACGCAGTATTTT
TRBD1	TRBV9	NA	TRBJ1-2	CASAQGAAGYTF	TGTGCCAGCGCACAGGGGGCCGCTGGCTACACCTTC
NA	TRBV10-3	NA	TRBJ1-5	CAISESYRETNQPQHF	TGTGCCATCAGTGAGTCGTACAGGGAGACTAATCAGCCCCAGCATTTT
TRBD2	TRBV28	NA	TRBJ2-5	CASSFGRGWQETQYF	TGTGCCAGCAGTTTCGGGAGGGGATGGCAAGAGACCCAGTACTTC
NA	TRBV25-1	NA	TRBJ2-3	CASTPGYYPSTDTQYF	TGTGCCAGCACCCCCGGCTACTATCCTAGCACAGATACGCAGTATTTT
TRBD1	TRBV27	NA	TRBJ2-6	CASSLEGWDSQIGANVLTF	TGTGCCAGCAGTTTAGAAGGTTGGGACAGCCAAATTGGGGCCAACGTCCTGACTTTC
TRBD2	TRBV28	NA	TRBJ2-1	CASSSERRTSGGREQFF	TGTGCCAGCAGTTCCGAGCGAAGAACTAGCGGGGGACGTGAGCAGTTCTTC
TRBD2	TRBV19	once	TRBJ2-1	CASSTSGGYNEQFF	TGTGCCAGTAGTACTAGCGGGGGATACAATGAGCAGTTCTTC
NA	TRBV6-4	NA	TRBJ2-1	CASSAGLNNEQFF	TGTGCCAGCAGTGCTGGACTTAACAATGAGCAGTTCTTC